This T cell receptor beta chain was identified during a study of blood T cell repertoires in COVID-19 (TCRdb year 2020). About the study as a whole: The collaborator samples originated in the United States, Italy and Spain and spanned the acute and convalescent phases of COVID-19. Where HLA class I and class II types were available, the types were taken from metadata supplied by the sample provider, not from assay-based typing. Samples were obtained from the ongoing ImmuneRACE study (first 160 participants) and from 950 to 1,500 subjects provided by 6 global collaborators. A de-identified subject ID, COVID-19 status, age in years and sex were almost always included in the sample metadata. The repertoires were released in a freely available public database intended as a resource for research on the immune response to SARS-CoV-2. The prospective study material was composed of cDNA or gDNA derived from T cells, B-cell-depleted T cells, or PBMCs. Subjects who had been exposed to COVID-19, were actively infected with it, or had recovered from it provided the deeply sampled blood TCRbeta repertoires that made up the dataset.

In the prospective study, participants were roughly 18 to 100 years old, resided in around 25 geographic areas of the United States, and were enrolled through a virtual design. In the prospective study, participants were assigned to cohorts based on the clinical history participants reported in a screening survey and a study questionnaire. Recovered participants in ImmuneRACE Cohort 3 were defined as having two consecutive negative NP/OP PCR tests, clearance from a healthcare professional, or resolution of symptoms. Mobile phlebotomists in the prospective study collected whole blood, serum and a nasopharyngeal or oropharyngeal swab from every participant. Over a roughly 2-month period, participants in the prospective study had the option of providing additional blood draws and questionnaires. Before DNA extraction, blood samples from the prospective study were shipped at room temperature or frozen.

TCRbeta CDR3 regions were amplified from genomic DNA using the immunoSEQ Assay, a bias-controlled multiplex PCR. The original methods were these. The number of nucleated cells in each sample was estimated by amplification of reference gene primers within the assay. Sequence reads were collapsed and filtered to measure the absolute abundance of every unique TCRbeta CDR3 rearrangement. For each sample, productive Simpson clonality was calculated as the square root of Simpson's diversity index across productive rearrangements. TCRdb retrieved this table from immuneACCESS and kept in-frame rearrangements only. Not all clones are present; in checked studies, unresolved V genes account for under half, and no reason is known for the remainder. V and J calls and clone size follow that table, whereas D and trimming were derived from the DNA. This sample comprises approximately 150,000 clones, around 84% of them detected only once. The top ten clones comprise roughly 8% of the sample.

As regards this clone: This clone's antigen is unknown. Per-base qualities were not stored, and no clone one base away is much larger.

Taken from the germline V gene (reference sequence), the CDR1 and CDR2 loops are SGHNT and YYREEE. The CDR3 has 20 amino acids, counting the end cysteine and phenylalanine. Only the CDR3 portion is preserved as DNA: 60 bases, with reading frame beginning at the first base. Germline trimming: 5 bases from V, 0 bases from J; junction bases outside gene matches: 13. Summary of the overall study and its limitations: The amount of clinical and demographic metadata varied by source and participant and was provided uncurated.

This receptor was taken from a woman aged 45 to 65 who had recovered from COVID-19. The chain uses TRBV5-4 and TRBJ2-2; 13 central bases correspond to TRBD2. Sequences were obtained from PBMCs or T cells enriched from blood (not recorded which). Here is the DNA: TGTGCCAGCAGGCAGATATCCGGGACTAGCGGGGAAGCGAACACCGGGGAGCTGTTTTTT. Translation gives CASRQISGTSGEANTGELFF.